The text below deals with one T cell receptor (beta chain). What antigen it recognizes has not been identified. The record has no base qualities; no much larger clone is one base away. The CDR3 covers 15 residues, taking in both the cysteine and the phenylalanine. Only the CDR3 DNA is retained, 45 bases long and in frame from the first base. At the junction V is shortened by 5 bases and J by 4 bases; bases outside the gene matches: 6. From a lookup of the germline V gene, CDR1 and CDR2 are SGHVS and FNYEAQ. The data belong to a study of technical replicates of blood from several donors (TCRdb year 2017). The library was built by means of the immunoSEQ multiplex PCR assay. Not all clones reach the TCRdb copy of this immuneACCESS table, which keeps in-frame sequences only. Checked studies attribute under half of the gap to unresolved V genes and leave the rest unexplained. The sample profile shows about 14,000 clones; around 83% of them were found once. The ten most abundant clones make up roughly 12% of the sample.

This TCR came from a human donor in good health. The source material was PBMCs. This chain is built from TRBV7-6 and TRBJ2-2, with 8 bases in between that match TRBD1. The DNA sequence is as follows: TGTGCCAGCAGCATAGGACAGGGCGGCACCGGGGAGCTGTTTTTT. This encodes CASSIGQGGTGELFF.